This is a list of T cell receptor beta chains from one sample in a study of blood T cell repertoires in COVID-19. Using immunoSEQ multiplex PCR, the repertoire was profiled, and TCRdb retains in-frame clones only, with some absent. The table has approximately 52,000 clones, around nine tenths seen once. The sequenced sample consisted of peripheral blood. Source of these receptors: a man aged 60 to 75 with acute or convalescent COVID-19. Each CDR3 is given with its conserved first and last residue. Each record gives: V gene, J gene, CDR3 protein.

>TRBV23-1|TRBJ1-3
CARLGQAHSGNTIYF
>TRBV2|TRBJ2-5
CASTRDRAETQYF
>TRBV3-1/TRBV3-2|TRBJ1-2
CASSQEARGRDYGYTF
>TRBV7-3|TRBJ2-5
CASSFGGPGETQYF
>TRBV7-9|TRBJ1-2
CASSFGQGGPYGYTF
>TRBV5-6|TRBJ2-7
CASSLTGGYEQYF
>TRBV3-1/TRBV3-2|TRBJ1-5
CASSRGGSNQPQHF
>TRBV12-3/TRBV12-4|TRBJ2-3
CASRDRNTDTQYF
>TRBV15|TRBJ1-5
CATSTVYNQPQHF
>TRBV27|TRBJ2-3
CASSLTSGSTSTDTQYF
>TRBV3-1/TRBV3-2|TRBJ1-6
CASSQDWTGNSPLHF
>TRBV4-1|TRBJ2-1
CASSQGAGGSEQFF
>TRBV7-2|TRBJ2-3
CASSLVGQGTDTQYF
>TRBV28|TRBJ2-5
CASSTPGGQARTQYF
>TRBV19|TRBJ2-1
CASSGRRYNEQFF
>TRBV19|TRBJ2-3
CASSIGGLAGWTSTDTQYF
>TRBV11-2|TRBJ2-7
CASRTGSGEAAYEQYF
>TRBV5-1|TRBJ1-1
CASSLDPVMNTEAFF
>TRBV7-9|TRBJ1-2
CASTQPWEMGNYGYTF
>TRBV6-5|TRBJ1-1
CASSYDSGEAFF
>TRBV3-1/TRBV3-2|TRBJ2-1
CASSQGGRLANNEQFF
>TRBV19|TRBJ1-2
CASSPNRFPNYGYTF
>TRBV7-3|TRBJ1-1
CASSPTGGTEAFF
>TRBV5-6|TRBJ2-1
CASGARRNNEQFF
>TRBV4-2|TRBJ2-3
CASSQARGGSTDTQYF
>TRBV11-3|TRBJ2-7
CASSSNLGEQYF
>TRBV19|TRBJ1-1
CASKTGQGYSEAFF
>TRBV10-3|TRBJ1-6
CAIRNEGAGSPLHF
>TRBV19|TRBJ2-7
CATPPDINSYEQYF
>TRBV7-9|TRBJ2-3
CASSLPYQGQGACTF
>TRBV21-1|TRBJ1-5
CASSKDRQRGTPSNQPQHF
>TRBV15|TRBJ1-6
CATSRDVQGASPLHF
>TRBV28|TRBJ1-4
CASSYPTGPGWEKLFF
>TRBV12-3/TRBV12-4|TRBJ2-5
CASSLSGKGTQYF
>TRBV5-4|TRBJ2-5
CASSLMQSETQYF
>TRBV6-5|TRBJ2-7
CASGSAGLYEQYF
>TRBV19|TRBJ2-1
CASQPTSGGYNEQFF
>TRBV7-3|TRBJ1-6
CASSLNPVAGNSPLHF
>TRBV19|TRBJ1-2
CASSGTIEYYGYTF
>TRBV11-1|TRBJ2-3
CASSFSADTQYF
>TRBV10-3|TRBJ2-3
CAIRENGQGADTQYF
>TRBV7-9|TRBJ1-2
CASVSEEGYTF
>TRBV7-8|TRBJ2-7
CASSLGPGLAGIHYEQYF
>TRBV5-6|TRBJ2-7
CASSIFGGGAYEQYF
>TRBV19|TRBJ1-5
CASSIGSGNQPQHF
>TRBV4-1|TRBJ2-7
CASSPDMAYEQYF
>TRBV19|TRBJ2-3
CASRYIGGGRRDTQYF
>TRBV12-3/TRBV12-4|TRBJ2-1
CASRGLAGSGLFF
>TRBV27|TRBJ2-7
CASSPLLGGVFYEQYF
>TRBV18|TRBJ2-1
CASSPTGSNEQFF
>TRBV21-1|TRBJ2-7
CASSKGTGQGCEQYF
>TRBV27|TRBJ1-1
CASSLVVNTEAFF
>TRBV7-8|TRBJ1-2
CASIVDRGHGGYTF
>TRBV7-6|TRBJ2-2
CASSLEATTGELFF
>TRBV6-5|TRBJ1-6
CASSGTDNSPLHF
>TRBV19|TRBJ1-1
CASSPQGHLENTEAFF
>TRBV7-2|TRBJ1-4
CASSLDGRGNEKLFF
>TRBV28|TRBJ2-7
CASVPSGTAYEQYF
>TRBV7-2|TRBJ1-4
CASSLDRAGGKLFF
>TRBV6-2/TRBV6-3|TRBJ1-2
CASSYGGSYGYTF